This entry describes one T cell receptor (beta chain). Its antigen is as yet unknown. The data derive from a study of beta chain features in type 1 diabetes. All of the isolated RNA was reverse transcribed, so expressed TCRB transcripts were sequenced. Deep immunoSEQ sequencing covered naive, central memory and regulatory T cell samples. Generated by immunoSEQ multiplex PCR, the TCRdb table keeps only in-frame clones and is missing some. Here the sample spans a few hundred thousand clones, roughly an eighth being singletons. Study-wide findings and caveats: Diminished insertions and augmented deletions at VDJ junctions characterized type 1 diabetes patients. There was a moderate but significant shortening of TCRB CDR3s in all four CD4+ subsets of Type 1 diabetes patients.

One heparinised draw, averaging roughly 110 mL, was taken per donor. Based on CD45RO/CCR7/CD25/CD127/CD95/CD27, CD4+ regulatory, stem cell-like memory, naive and central memory cells were sorted. The source material was naive CD4+ T cells from blood. The receptor comes from a man aged 25-40 years with type 1 diabetes.

The CDR3 region has the DNA TGTGCCAGCAGCGTCCAGCGGGTGTCCACAGATACGCAGTATTTT. It yields the protein CASSVQRVSTDTQYF. The chain couples TRBV9 to TRBJ2-3; tentatively, D is TRBD2 (6 bases). CDR3 length: 15 residues. The V gene lost 2 bases and the J gene lost 2 bases, with 12 bases spanning the gap. CDR1 is SGDLS, CDR2 YYNGEE, per germline.